Listed below are T cell receptor beta chains from one sample, sequenced in a study of T cell repertoires in cytomegalovirus infection. TCRdb ran MiXCR on the reads and lists one entry per CDR3 protein. Of hundreds of thousands of distinct CDR3 sequences in the sample, about 11% were seen once. Sequenced sample: PBMCs. All receptors derive from a human donor in good health (CMV status not recorded). Some clones in this sample may be carry-over from other donors' samples. CDR3s include the opening cysteine and the closing phenylalanine or tryptophan. Each record gives: V gene, J gene, D gene, clone size, CDR3 DNA, CDR3 protein. D genes are given only for firm matches. Clone size, where shown, is once, few, many, or a class for clones that have expanded.

TRBV9	TRBJ1-4	.	.	TGTGCCAGCAGCCCCTCCCCGGCAGCGGACTCTGGAAAACTGTTTTTT	CASSPSPAADSGKLFF
TRBV19	TRBJ2-1	.	many	TGTGCCAGTAAAGCAGGGGTGTCGAATGAGCAGTTCTTC	CASKAGVSNEQFF
TRBV14	TRBJ1-1	.	many	TGTGCCAGCAGACAGGGTTCAGCTTTCTTT	CASRQGSAFF
TRBV7-9	TRBJ1-4	.	many	TGTGCCAGCAGCCCCCCTGGGCGGCCAACTAATGAAAAACTGTTTTTT	CASSPPGRPTNEKLFF
TRBV19	TRBJ2-7	.	few	TGTGCCAGTAGTTCGGGGACTGCCGGCTACGAGCAGTACTTC	CASSSGTAGYEQYF
TRBV19	TRBJ1-2	.	many	TGTGCCAGCCAAAAGGACAGAGCTTTCTATGGCTACACCTTC	CASQKDRAFYGYTF
TRBV15	TRBJ2-1	.	few	TGTGCCACCAGCACCGTATACAATGAGCAGTTCTTC	CATSTVYNEQFF
TRBV28	TRBJ1-5	TRBD1	many	TGTGCCAGCAGTGTCGGGACAGGGACCCAGCCCCAGCATTTT	CASSVGTGTQPQHF
TRBV4-1	TRBJ2-1	TRBD2	many	TGCGCCAGCAGCCAAGATATTGCGGGAGTATACAATGAGCAGTTCTTC	CASSQDIAGVYNEQFF
TRBV18	TRBJ2-1	.	.	TGTGCCAGCTCACCAGATTTGGAGTACAATGAGCAGTTCTTC	CASSPDLEYNEQFF
TRBV2	TRBJ1-6	.	.	TGTGCCAGCAGCCCGGAGACCCCCGATAATTCACCCCTCCACTTT	CASSPETPDNSPLHF
TRBV7-8	TRBJ1-1	.	many	TGTGCCAGCAGCTTAGGGAGATTTTTGAACACTGAAGCTTTCTTT	CASSLGRFLNTEAFF
TRBV7-6	TRBJ2-7	.	many	TGTGCCAGCAGCTTAGGATCCTCCGAGCAGTACTTC	CASSLGSSEQYF
TRBV6-1	TRBJ2-7	.	few	TGTGCCAGCAGGGACGCCGAGCAGTACTTC	CASRDAEQYF
TRBV19	TRBJ1-1	TRBD1	few	TGTGCCAGTAGTGTGACAGGGTGGATGAACACTGAAGCTTTCTTT	CASSVTGWMNTEAFF
TRBV27	TRBJ2-1	.	many	TGTGCCAGCAGTACGGACAGCCCCAATGAGCAGTTCTTC	CASSTDSPNEQFF
TRBV7-3	TRBJ2-7	.	many	TGTGCCAGCAGCTTAACGTTGAAGGACGAGCAGTACTTC	CASSLTLKDEQYF
TRBV4-1	TRBJ2-1	.	many	TGCGCCAGCAGCCCGAATCCTAGCATGAATGAGCAGTTCTTC	CASSPNPSMNEQFF
TRBV6-1	TRBJ2-1	TRBD2	few	TGTGCCAGCAGTGAAGTGACTAGCGGTAGTTACAATGAGCAGTTCTTC	CASSEVTSGSYNEQFF
TRBV6-6	TRBJ1-4	TRBD1	many	TGTGCCAGCAGTTACTCGGGGGACAGCCAGAGATTT	CASSYSGDSQRF